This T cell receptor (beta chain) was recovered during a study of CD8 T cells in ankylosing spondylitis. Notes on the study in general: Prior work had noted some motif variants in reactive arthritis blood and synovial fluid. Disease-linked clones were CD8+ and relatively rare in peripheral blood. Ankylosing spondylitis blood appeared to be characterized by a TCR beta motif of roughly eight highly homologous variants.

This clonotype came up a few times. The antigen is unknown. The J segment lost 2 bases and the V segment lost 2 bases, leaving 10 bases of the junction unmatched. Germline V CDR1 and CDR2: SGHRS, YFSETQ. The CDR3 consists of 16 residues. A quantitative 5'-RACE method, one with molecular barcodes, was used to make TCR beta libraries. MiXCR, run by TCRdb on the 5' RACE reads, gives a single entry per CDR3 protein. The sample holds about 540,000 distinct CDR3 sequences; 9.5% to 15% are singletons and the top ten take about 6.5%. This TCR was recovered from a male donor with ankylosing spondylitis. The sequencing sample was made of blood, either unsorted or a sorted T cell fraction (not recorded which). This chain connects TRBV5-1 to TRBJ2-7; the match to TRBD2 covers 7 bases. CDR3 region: CASSFETSSRAYEQYF. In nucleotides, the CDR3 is TGCGCCAGCAGCTTCGAGACTAGCTCCAGAGCCTACGAGCAGTACTTC.